The present entry profiles one TCR beta chain with its context. CDR3 size: 13 residues. V was pared by 3 bases and J by 6 bases, with 13 bases between. Germline CDR1 reads DFQATT; CDR2 reads SNEGSKA (reference sequence). The data originate from a study of blood T cell repertoires in COVID-19. Overall study: PBMCs, B-cell-depleted T cells, or T cells were the source of the cDNA or gDNA that made up the material.

Per the original methods: Cell counts per sample came from amplifying reference gene primers. Data came from immunoSEQ multiplex PCR; TCRdb stores just in-frame clones and leaves some out. Clonal size and the V and J genes are those of that table, whereas D and trimming came from the DNA. The profile shows 150,000 or so clones, 91% of them singletons. Sequencing was carried out using peripheral blood. The clonotype originates from a man aged 45 to 65 with acute or convalescent COVID-19. The V and J genes are TRBV20-1 and TRBJ2-3; D is undetermined. The DNA for the CDR3 is TGCAGTGCTAGTCCCGGCTCGAGGGATACGCAGTATTTT. It yields the protein CSASPGSRDTQYF.